The sequence of this T cell receptor beta chain was determined in a study of blood T cell repertoires in COVID-19. About the research overall: The United States, Italy and Spain were the sources of the acute and convalescent COVID-19 samples.

The CDR3 loop spans 12 amino acids. CDR1 and CDR2 (germline): SQVTM, ANQGSEA. V lost 7 bases, J lost 7 bases, and 8 bases stayed unmatched. The data were produced by immunoSEQ multiplex PCR, yet TCRdb's version contains in-frame clones alone and is incomplete. The table has 250,000 to 400,000 clones, roughly 88% seen once. Sample: peripheral blood. This sequence originates from a woman aged 25 to 39 with COVID-19, enrolled during active disease. The rearrangement links TRBV29-1 to TRBJ1-2, with 8 bases aligning to TRBD1. This CDR3 reads CSAATGAIGYTF. Written as DNA, the CDR3 is TGCAGCGCTGCGACAGGGGCAATTGGCTACACCTTC.